This T cell receptor (beta chain) was identified in a study of metastatic and nonmetastatic thyroid tumors. Study at large: Blood and tumor or nodule tissue repertoires from malignant and benign thyroid patients were compared. Whole-study findings and limits: Compared with benign nodules, malignant thyroid tumors were reported to have significantly higher TCR beta diversity in both blood and tumor.

Each patient went into thyroid surgery without having received any treatment. This clone was seen many times. Its cognate antigen is unknown. Other DNA variants within this sample encode the same CDR3. As processed by the authors: A distant-metastasis classifier for papillary thyroid cancer was built using CDR3 differences across clinicopathological groups. Through MiXCR, TCRdb re-clonotyped the PCR reads. The V and J calls were determined by TCRdb, not by the authors. The table records about 85,000 clones, approximately 9% of them present only once. This CDR3 region has 13 residues. CDR1 and CDR2 (germline): MNHNS, SASEGT. V was clipped by 8 bases and J by 1 base; unmatched bases: 3.

Sequencing was done on a sample of blood. The receptor comes from a female donor with papillary thyroid cancer or a benign thyroid nodule (not recorded which). Some clones in this sample may be carry-over from other donors' samples. The chain couples TRBV6-1 to TRBJ1-1; 8 bases are a match to TRBD1. CDR3 coding DNA: TGTGCCAGCCGAGACAGGGGGAACACTGAAGCTTTCTTT. This codes for CASRDRGNTEAFF.